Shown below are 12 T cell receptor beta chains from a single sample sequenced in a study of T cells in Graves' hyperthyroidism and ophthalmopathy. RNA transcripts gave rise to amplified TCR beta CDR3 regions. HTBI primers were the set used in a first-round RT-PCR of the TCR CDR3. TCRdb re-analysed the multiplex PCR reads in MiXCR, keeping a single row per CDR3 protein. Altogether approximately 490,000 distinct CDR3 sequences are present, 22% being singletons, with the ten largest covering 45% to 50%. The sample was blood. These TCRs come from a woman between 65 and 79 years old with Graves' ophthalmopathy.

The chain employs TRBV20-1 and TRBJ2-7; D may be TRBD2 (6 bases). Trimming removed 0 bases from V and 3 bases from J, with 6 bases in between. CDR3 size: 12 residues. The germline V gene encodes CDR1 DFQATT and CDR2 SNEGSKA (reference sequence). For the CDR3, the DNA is TGCAGTGCTAGAGACGGGGGCTACGAGCAGTACTTC. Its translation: CSARDGGYEQYF.

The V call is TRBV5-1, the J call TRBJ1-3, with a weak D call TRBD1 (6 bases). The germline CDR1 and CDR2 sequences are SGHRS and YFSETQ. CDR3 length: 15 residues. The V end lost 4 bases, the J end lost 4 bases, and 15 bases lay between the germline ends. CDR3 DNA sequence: TGCGCCAGCAGCGGGGGCCGGGAGGGCGGAAACACCATATATTTT. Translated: CASSGGREGGNTIYF.

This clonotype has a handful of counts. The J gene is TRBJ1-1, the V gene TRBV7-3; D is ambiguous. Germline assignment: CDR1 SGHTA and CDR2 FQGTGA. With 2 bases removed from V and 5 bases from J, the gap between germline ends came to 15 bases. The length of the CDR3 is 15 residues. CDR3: CASSLYSLKATEAFF. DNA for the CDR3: TGTGCCAGCAGCTTATACTCCCTAAAGGCGACTGAAGCTTTCTTT. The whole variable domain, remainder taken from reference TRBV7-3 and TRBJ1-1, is GAGVSQTPSNKVTEKGKYVELRCDPISGHTALYWYRQSLGQGPEFLIYFQGTGAADDSGLPNDRFFAVRPEGSVSTLKIQRTERGDSAVYLCASSLYSLKATEAFFGQGTRLTVV.

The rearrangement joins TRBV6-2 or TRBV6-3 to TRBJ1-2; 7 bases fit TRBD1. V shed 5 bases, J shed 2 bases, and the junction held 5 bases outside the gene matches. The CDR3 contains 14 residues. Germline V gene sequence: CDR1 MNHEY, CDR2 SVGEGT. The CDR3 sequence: CASSATGTNYGYTF. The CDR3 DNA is TGTGCCAGCAGTGCGACAGGGACCAACTATGGCTACACCTTC.

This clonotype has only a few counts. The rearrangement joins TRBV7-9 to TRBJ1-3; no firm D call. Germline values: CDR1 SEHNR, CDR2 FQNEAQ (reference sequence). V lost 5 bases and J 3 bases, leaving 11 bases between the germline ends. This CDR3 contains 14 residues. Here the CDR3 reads CASSLLRGGNTIYF. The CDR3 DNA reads TGTGCCAGCAGCCTATTGAGAGGTGGAAACACCATATATTTT.

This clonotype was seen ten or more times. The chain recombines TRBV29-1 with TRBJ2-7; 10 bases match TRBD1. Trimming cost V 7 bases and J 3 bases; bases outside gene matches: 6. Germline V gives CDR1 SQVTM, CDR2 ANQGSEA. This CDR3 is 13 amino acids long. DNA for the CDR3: TGCAGCGCCCAGCGGACAGGGGGCTACGAGCAGTACTTC. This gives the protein CSAQRTGGYEQYF.

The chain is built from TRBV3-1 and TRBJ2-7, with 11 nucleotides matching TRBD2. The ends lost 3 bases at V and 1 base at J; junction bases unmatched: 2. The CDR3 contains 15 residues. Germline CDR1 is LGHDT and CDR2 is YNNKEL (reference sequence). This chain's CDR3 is CASSHSGRGSYEQYF. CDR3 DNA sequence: TGTGCCAGCAGCCATAGCGGGAGGGGGTCCTACGAGCAGTACTTC.

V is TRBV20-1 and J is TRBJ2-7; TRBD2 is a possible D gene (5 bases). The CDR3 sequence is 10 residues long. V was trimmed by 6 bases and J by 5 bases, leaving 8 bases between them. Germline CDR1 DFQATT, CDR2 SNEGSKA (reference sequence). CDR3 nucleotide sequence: TGCAGTGCGGCGAGGGACGAGCAGTACTTC. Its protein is CSAARDEQYF.

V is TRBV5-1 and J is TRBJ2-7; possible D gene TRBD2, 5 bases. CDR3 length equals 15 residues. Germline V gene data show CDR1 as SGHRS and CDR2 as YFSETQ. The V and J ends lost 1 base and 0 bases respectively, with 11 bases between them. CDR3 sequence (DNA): TGCGCCAGCAGCTTGCTAGGGAGAAGCTCCTACGAGCAGTACTTC. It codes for CASSLLGRSSYEQYF.

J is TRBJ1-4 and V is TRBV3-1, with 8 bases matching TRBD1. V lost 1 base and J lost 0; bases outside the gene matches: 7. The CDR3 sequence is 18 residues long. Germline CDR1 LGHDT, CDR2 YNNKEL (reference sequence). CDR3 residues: CASSQVGDRGTTNEKLFF. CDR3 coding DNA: TGTGCCAGCAGCCAAGTAGGCGACAGGGGTACAACTAATGAAAAACTGTTTTTT.

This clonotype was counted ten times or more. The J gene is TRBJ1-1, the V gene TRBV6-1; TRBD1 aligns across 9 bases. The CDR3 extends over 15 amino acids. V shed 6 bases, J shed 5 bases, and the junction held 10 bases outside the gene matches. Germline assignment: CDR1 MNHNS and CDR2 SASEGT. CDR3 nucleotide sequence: TGTGCCAGCAGAGTTGCTACAGGGGGCGAGACTGAAGCTTTCTTT. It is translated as CASRVATGGETEAFF.

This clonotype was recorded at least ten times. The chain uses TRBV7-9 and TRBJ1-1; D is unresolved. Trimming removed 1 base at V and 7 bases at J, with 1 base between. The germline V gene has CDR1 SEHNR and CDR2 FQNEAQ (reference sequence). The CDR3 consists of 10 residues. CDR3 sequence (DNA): TGTGCCAGCAGCTTAGTTGAAGCTTTCTTT. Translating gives CASSLVEAFF.